This TCR beta chain comes out of a study of blood T cell repertoires in COVID-19. Study details: From T cells, B-cell-depleted T cells, or PBMCs came the material, which was cDNA or gDNA.

Original handling: By means of reference gene primer amplification, nucleated cell counts were estimated. Assay used: immunoSEQ multiplex PCR; TCRdb lists only in-frame clones, some missing. V and J calls and clone size come straight from that table; D and trimming were deduced from the DNA. The sample has fewer than 500,000 clones; around 87% are singletons. Germline lookup yields CDR1 SGHTA and CDR2 FQGNSA. The germline V and J ends were trimmed by 5 bases and 0 bases, with 8 bases remaining between them. The CDR3 covers 15 residues. Participants were placed into cohorts based on the clinical history they reported.

The clonotype was recovered from a young man who had recovered from COVID-19. This rearrangement joins TRBV7-2 to TRBJ2-6; possible D gene TRBD2, 5 bases. The material sequenced was PBMCs or T cells enriched from blood (not recorded which). The chain's CDR3 is CASSPGNSGANVLTF. The DNA for the CDR3 is TGTGCCAGCAGCCCGGGAAACTCTGGGGCCAACGTCCTGACTTTC.